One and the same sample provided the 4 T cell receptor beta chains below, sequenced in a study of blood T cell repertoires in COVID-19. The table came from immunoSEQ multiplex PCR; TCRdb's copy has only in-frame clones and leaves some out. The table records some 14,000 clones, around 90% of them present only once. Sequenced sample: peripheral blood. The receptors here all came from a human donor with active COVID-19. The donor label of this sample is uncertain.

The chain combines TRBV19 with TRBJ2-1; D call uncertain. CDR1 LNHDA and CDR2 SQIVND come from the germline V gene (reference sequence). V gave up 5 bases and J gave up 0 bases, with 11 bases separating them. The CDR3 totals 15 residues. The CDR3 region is CASSQTPSSYNEQFF. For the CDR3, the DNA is TGTGCCAGTAGTCAGACACCCAGCTCCTACAATGAGCAGTTCTTC.

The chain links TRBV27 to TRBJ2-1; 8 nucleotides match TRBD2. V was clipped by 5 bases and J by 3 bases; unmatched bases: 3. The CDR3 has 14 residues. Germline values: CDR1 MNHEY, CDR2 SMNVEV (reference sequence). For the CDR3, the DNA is TGTGCCAGCAGTAACGGGGGGGACTACAATGAGCAGTTCTTC. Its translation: CASSNGGDYNEQFF.

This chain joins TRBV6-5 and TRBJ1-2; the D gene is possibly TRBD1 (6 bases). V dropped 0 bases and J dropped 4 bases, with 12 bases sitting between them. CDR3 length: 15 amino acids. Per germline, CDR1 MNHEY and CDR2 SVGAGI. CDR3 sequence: CASSYSGQSFYGYTF. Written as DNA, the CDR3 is TGTGCCAGCAGTTACTCTGGACAGTCTTTCTATGGCTACACCTTC.

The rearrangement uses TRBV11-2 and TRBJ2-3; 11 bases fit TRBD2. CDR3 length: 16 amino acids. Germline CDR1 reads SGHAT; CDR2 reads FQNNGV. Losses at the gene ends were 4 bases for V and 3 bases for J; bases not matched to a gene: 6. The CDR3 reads CASSSLAGGITDTQYF. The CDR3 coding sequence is TGTGCCAGCAGCTCCCTAGCGGGGGGCATTACAGATACGCAGTATTTT.